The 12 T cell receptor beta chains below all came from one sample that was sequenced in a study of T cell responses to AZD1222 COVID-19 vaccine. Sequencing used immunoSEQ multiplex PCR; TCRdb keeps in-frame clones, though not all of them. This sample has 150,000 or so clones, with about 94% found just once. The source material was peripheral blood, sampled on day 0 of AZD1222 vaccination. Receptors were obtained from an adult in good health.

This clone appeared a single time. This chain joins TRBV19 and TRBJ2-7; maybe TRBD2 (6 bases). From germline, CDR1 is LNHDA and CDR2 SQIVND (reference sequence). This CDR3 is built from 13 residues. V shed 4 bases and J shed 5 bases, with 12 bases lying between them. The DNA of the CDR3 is TGTGCCAGTAGTAGGGACTCGTGGAACGAGCAGTACTTC. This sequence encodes CASSRDSWNEQYF.

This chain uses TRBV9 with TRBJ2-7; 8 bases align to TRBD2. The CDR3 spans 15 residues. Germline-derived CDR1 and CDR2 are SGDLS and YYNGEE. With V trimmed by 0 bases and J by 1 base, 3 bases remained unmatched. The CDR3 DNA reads TGTGCCAGCAGCGTAGGAATAGCGGGATCCTACGAGCAGTACTTC. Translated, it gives CASSVGIAGSYEQYF.

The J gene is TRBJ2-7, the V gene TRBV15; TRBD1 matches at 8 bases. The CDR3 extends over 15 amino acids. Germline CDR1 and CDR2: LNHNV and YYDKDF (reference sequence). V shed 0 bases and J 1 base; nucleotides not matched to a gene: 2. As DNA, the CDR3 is TGTGCCACCAGCAGAGAGGGGACAGGATCCTACGAGCAGTACTTC. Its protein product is CATSREGTGSYEQYF. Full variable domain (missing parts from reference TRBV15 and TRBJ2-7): DAMVIQNPRYQVTQFGKPVTLSCSQTLNHNVMYWYQQKSSQAPKLLFHYYDKDFNNEADTPDNFQSRRPNTSFCFLDIRSPGLGDTAMYLCATSREGTGSYEQYFGPGTRLTVT.

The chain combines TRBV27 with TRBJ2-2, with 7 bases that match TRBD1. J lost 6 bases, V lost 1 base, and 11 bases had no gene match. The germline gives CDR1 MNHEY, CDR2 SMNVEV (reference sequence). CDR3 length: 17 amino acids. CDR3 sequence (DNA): TGTGCCAGCAGTTTATTTTCCCCCCCGGGGACAGCCGGGGAGCTGTTTTTT. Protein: CASSLFSPPGTAGELFF.

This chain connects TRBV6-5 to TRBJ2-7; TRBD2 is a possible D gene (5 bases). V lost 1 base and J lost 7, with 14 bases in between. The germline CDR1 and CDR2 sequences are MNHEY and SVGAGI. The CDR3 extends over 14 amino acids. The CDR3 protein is CASSYYRTAGEQYF. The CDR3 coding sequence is TGTGCCAGCAGTTACTATCGGACGGCGGGTGAGCAGTACTTC.

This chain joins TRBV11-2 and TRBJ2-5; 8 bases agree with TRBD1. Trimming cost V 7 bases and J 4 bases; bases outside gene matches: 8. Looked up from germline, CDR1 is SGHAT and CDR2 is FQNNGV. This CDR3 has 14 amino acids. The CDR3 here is CASNSRQGRETQYF. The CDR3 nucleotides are TGTGCCAGCAATTCACGACAGGGGCGAGAGACCCAGTACTTC.

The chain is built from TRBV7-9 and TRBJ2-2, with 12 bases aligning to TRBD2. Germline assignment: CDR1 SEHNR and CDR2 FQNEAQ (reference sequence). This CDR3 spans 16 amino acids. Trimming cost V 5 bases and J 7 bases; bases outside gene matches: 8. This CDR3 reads CASSAASGRAVGELFF. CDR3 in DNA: TGTGCCAGCAGCGCCGCTAGCGGGAGGGCCGTCGGGGAGCTGTTTTTT. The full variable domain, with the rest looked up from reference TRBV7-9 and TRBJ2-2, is DTGVSQNPRHKITKRGQNVTFRCDPISEHNRLYWYRQTLGQGPEFLTYFQNEAQLEKSRLLSDRFSAERPKGSFSTLEIQRTEQGDSAMYLCASSAASGRAVGELFFGEGSRLTVL.

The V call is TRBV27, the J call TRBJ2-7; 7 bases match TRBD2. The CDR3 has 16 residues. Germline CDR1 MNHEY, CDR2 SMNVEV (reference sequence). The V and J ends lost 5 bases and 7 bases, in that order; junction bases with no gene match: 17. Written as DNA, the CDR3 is TGTGCCAGCAGTCTACCCCGCGGCGGGAGTTCGGGGGAGCAGTACTTC. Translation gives CASSLPRGGSSGEQYF.

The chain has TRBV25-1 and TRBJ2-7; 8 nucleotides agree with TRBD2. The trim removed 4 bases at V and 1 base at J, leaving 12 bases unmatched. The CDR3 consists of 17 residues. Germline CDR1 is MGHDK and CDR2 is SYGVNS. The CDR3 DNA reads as TGTGCCAGCAGTGGACCATTAGCGGGACTCACTTCCTACGAGCAGTACTTC. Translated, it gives CASSGPLAGLTSYEQYF.

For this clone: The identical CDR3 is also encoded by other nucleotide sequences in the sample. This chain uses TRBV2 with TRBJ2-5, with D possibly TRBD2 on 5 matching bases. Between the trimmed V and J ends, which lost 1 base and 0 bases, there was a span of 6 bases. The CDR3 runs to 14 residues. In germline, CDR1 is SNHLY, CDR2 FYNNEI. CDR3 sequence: CASSEGTYQETQYF. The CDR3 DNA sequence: TGTGCCAGCAGTGAAGGGACTTACCAAGAGACCCAGTACTTC.

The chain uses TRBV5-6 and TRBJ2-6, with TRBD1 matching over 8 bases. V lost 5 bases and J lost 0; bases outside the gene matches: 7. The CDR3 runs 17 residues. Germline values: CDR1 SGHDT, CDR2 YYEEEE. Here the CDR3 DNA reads TGTGCCAGCAGACCGGGACAGGTGCGCTCTGGGGCCAACGTCCTGACTTTC. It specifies CASRPGQVRSGANVLTF. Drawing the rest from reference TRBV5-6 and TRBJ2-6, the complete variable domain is DAGVTQSPTHLIKTRGQQVTLRCSPKSGHDTVSWYQQALGQGPQFIFQYYEEEERQRGNFPDRFSGHQFPNYSSELNVNALLLGDSALYLCASRPGQVRSGANVLTFGAGSRLTVL.

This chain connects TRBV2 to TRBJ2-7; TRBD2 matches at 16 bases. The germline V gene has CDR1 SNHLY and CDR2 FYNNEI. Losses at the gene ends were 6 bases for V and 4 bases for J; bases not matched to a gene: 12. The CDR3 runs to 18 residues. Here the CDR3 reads CASRPPGLAGGPRYEQYF. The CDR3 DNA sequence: TGTGCCAGCAGACCCCCGGGACTAGCGGGAGGGCCAAGGTACGAGCAGTACTTC.